The text below deals with one TCR beta chain. Sequence at one end of the junction differs from germline and may be a read error. CDR1 is SNHLY, CDR2 FYNNEI, per germline. The CDR3 has 14 residues. From about 0.4 ug of RNA, a library with molecular barcoded alpha/delta and beta/gamma adaptors was made. TCRdb passed the reads through MiXCR, listing each CDR3 protein once. The profile shows approximately 61,000 distinct CDR3 sequences, 15% to 25% of them singletons. This sample is part of a study of read filtering for tumor transcriptome and immune sequencing. Background on the study: By R-ISS, stages I, II and III held 8, 16 and 7 patients. DNase treatment preceded whole-transcriptome library preparation.

Sequences were obtained from a population of CD138-negative cells sorted from bone marrow. This chain uses TRBV2 with TRBJ2-7; maybe TRBD2 (5 bases). The TCR originated in a donor at least 40 years old with multiple myeloma. The CDR3 coding sequence is TGTGCCGGCAGTAAAGCCTTCTTGGCGGGCGAGCAGTACTTC. Protein sequence: CAGSKAFLAGEQYF. The full variable domain, rest sourced from reference TRBV2 and TRBJ2-7, is EPEVTQTPSHQVTQMGQEVILRCVPISNHLYFYWYRQILGQKVEFLVSFYNNEISEKSEIFDDQFSVERPDGSNFTLKIRSTKLEDSAMYFCAGSKAFLAGEQYFGPGTRLTVT.